A single sample is the source of the 13 T cell receptor beta chains below, sequenced in a study of OX40 agonist ivuxolimab in advanced cancers. Using immunoSEQ multiplex PCR, the repertoire was profiled, and TCRdb retains in-frame clones only, with some absent. The sample holds tens of thousands of clones, roughly nine tenths seen once. Here the sequenced sample was CD4+ or CD8+ T cells sorted from blood, taken in a trial of the OX40 agonist ivuxolimab. These receptors were collected from an adult with an advanced solid tumor such as melanoma, head and neck, liver or kidney cancer.

This chain links TRBV7-9 with TRBJ1-5; D unresolved. Germline-derived CDR1 and CDR2 are SEHNR and FQNEAQ (reference sequence). The CDR3 loop spans 14 amino acids. The V end was cut by 4 bases, the J end by 0 bases, with 7 bases between. The CDR3 DNA is TGTGCCAGCAGCTCGACGGATAGCAATCAGCCCCAGCATTTT. Protein product: CASSSTDSNQPQHF.

CDR3 loop: CAWSSPGDEQYF. In DNA, the CDR3 is TGTGCCTGGAGTTCGCCGGGGGACGAGCAGTACTTC. This chain connects TRBV30 to TRBJ2-7; TRBD2 might be the D (6 bases). The germline V gene encodes CDR1 GTSNPN and CDR2 SVGIG (reference sequence). This CDR3 contains 12 residues. The V end was cut by 2 bases, the J end by 5 bases, with 10 bases between.

This chain uses TRBV30 with TRBJ2-2; D remains ambiguous. Germline CDR1 GTSNPN, CDR2 SVGIG (reference sequence). This CDR3 has 14 residues. The V end lost 0 bases, the J end lost 1 base, and 6 bases lay between the germline ends. CDR3 coding DNA: TGTGCCTGGAGTGTGTCCGGGAACACCGGGGAGCTGTTTTTT. Its translation is CAWSVSGNTGELFF.

The CDR3, as DNA: TGTGCCAGTAGTATTCGGGGACCGGCCCTTGAAGCTTTCTTT. Protein product: CASSIRGPALEAFF. The V call is TRBV19, the J call TRBJ1-1; D perhaps matches TRBD1 (5 bases). The CDR3 length is 14 residues. Per germline, CDR1 LNHDA and CDR2 SQIVND (reference sequence). V was cut by 3 bases and J by 7 bases, with 15 bases left in between.

The chain joins TRBV7-9 to TRBJ2-7; D call uncertain. In germline, CDR1 is SEHNR, CDR2 FQNEAQ (reference sequence). The CDR3 has 11 residues. Trimming pared 1 base from V and 7 bases from J, leaving 5 bases between. The CDR3 bases are TGTGCCAGCAGCTTAGTTGAGGAGCAGTACTTC. Translated, it gives CASSLVEEQYF.

As for this clone: The sample has other DNA sequences that encode this CDR3 too. This chain connects TRBV28 to TRBJ2-7, with TRBD1 as a possible D gene (5 bases). The germline V gene encodes CDR1 MDHEN and CDR2 SYDVKM. This CDR3 comprises 11 residues. Trimming shortened V by 6 bases and J by 5 bases, and 8 bases separated the two germline ends. The CDR3 loop reads CASSLGDEQYF. CDR3 sequence (DNA): TGTGCCAGCAGCCTAGGGGACGAGCAGTACTTC.

The chain has TRBV2 and TRBJ2-7, with 9 bases identical to TRBD2. The germline V gene encodes CDR1 SNHLY and CDR2 FYNNEI. This CDR3 has 14 amino acids. The trim removed 4 bases at V and 6 bases at J, leaving 7 bases unmatched. In nucleotides, the CDR3 is TGTGCCAGCAGTGGTTGGCGGGAGGGCGGCGAGCAGTACTTC. It translates to CASSGWREGGEQYF.

V usage is TRBV27 and J usage is TRBJ2-7; 8 nucleotides line up with TRBD2. CDR3 length equals 17 residues. The trim removed 6 bases at V and 3 bases at J, leaving 16 bases unmatched. Germline loops: CDR1 MNHEY, CDR2 SMNVEV (reference sequence). The CDR3 bases are TGTGCCAGCAGCCCTCGGAAGTCGGGACTAGGCGTCTACGAGCAGTACTTC. Translation: CASSPRKSGLGVYEQYF.

This clone occurred once. The chain is built from TRBV7-9 and TRBJ1-4, with a tentative D call TRBD1 (5 bases). The CDR3 loop spans 15 amino acids. The germline gives CDR1 SEHNR, CDR2 FQNEAQ (reference sequence). V shed 5 bases and J shed 1 base, with 11 bases lying between them. CDR3 sequence (DNA): TGTGCCAGCAGCCCAAGCGGGGGAACTAATGAAAAACTGTTTTTT. As protein: CASSPSGGTNEKLFF.

The chain employs TRBV5-6 and TRBJ2-7, with D tentatively TRBD1 or TRBD2 (5 bases each). V shed 4 bases and J shed 1 base, with 9 bases lying between them. The germline CDR1 and CDR2 sequences are SGHDT and YYEEEE. The CDR3 is 13 amino acids. This CDR3 is CASSRGVSYEQYV. The CDR3 DNA reads as TGTGCCAGCAGCCGAGGGGTGTCCTACGAGCAGTACGTC.

The V and J genes are TRBV6-5 and TRBJ2-1; 11 bases map to TRBD2. The CDR3 is 13 amino acids. Germline V gene data show CDR1 as MNHEY and CDR2 as SVGAGI. With 5 bases clipped from V and 7 bases from J, the junction kept 1 base outside the gene matches. CDR3 bases: TGTGCCAGCAGTCCTAGCGGGGGGAATGAGCAGTTCTTC. Translation gives CASSPSGGNEQFF.

V and J are TRBV7-3 and TRBJ2-3; a weak D match, TRBD1 (5 bases). This CDR3 comprises 11 residues. Germline V gene data show CDR1 as SGHTA and CDR2 as FQGTGA. The V gene lost 8 bases and the J gene lost 5 bases, with 8 bases spanning the gap. CDR3 in amino acids: CASYQGDTQYF. CDR3 nucleotides: TGTGCCAGCTATCAGGGAGATACGCAGTATTTT.

The count of this clone is one. V is TRBV27 and J is TRBJ2-1; 9 bases align to TRBD2. Per the germline V gene, CDR1 is MNHEY and CDR2 is SMNVEV (reference sequence). The V and J ends lost 3 bases and 2 bases, in that order; junction bases with no gene match: 8. The CDR3 has 17 residues. This CDR3 reads CASSFGRPSGAYNEQFF. In nucleotides, the CDR3 is TGTGCCAGCAGTTTTGGGAGGCCTAGCGGGGCCTACAATGAGCAGTTCTTC.